The 7 T cell receptor beta chains presented below share a single source sample, sequenced in a study of T cells in Graves' hyperthyroidism and ophthalmopathy. Regions amplified from RNA transcripts were the TCR beta CDR3 regions. First-round RT-PCR targeting the TCR CDR3 was performed with the HTBI primer set. MiXCR, applied by TCRdb to the multiplex PCR reads, yields one record per CDR3 protein. The table shows under 750,000 distinct CDR3 sequences, with 18% occurring only once. The sequencing input was blood. The receptors stem from a woman between 45 and 60 years old with Graves' hyperthyroidism that later progressed to Graves' ophthalmopathy.

This clonotype appeared many times. V usage is TRBV11-2 and J usage is TRBJ2-3, with TRBD1 as a possible D gene (5 bases). V was shortened by 1 base and J by 0 bases, with 8 bases between the two germline ends. Germline CDR1 reads SGHAT; CDR2 reads FQNNGV. The CDR3 extends over 15 amino acids. The CDR3 region is CASSLGGWSTDTQYF. The CDR3 region has the DNA TGTGCCAGCAGCTTAGGGGGCTGGAGCACAGATACGCAGTATTTT.

The CDR3 loop reads CASSPTRGAEIAPLHF. In DNA form, the CDR3 reads TGTGCCAGCTCACCAACCAGGGGGGCTGAAATTGCACCCCTCCACTTT. The gene calls are TRBV18 and TRBJ1-6; 7 bases line up with TRBD1. Trimming took 2 bases from V and 11 from J; bases not matched to a gene: 12. This CDR3 region has 16 residues. The germline CDR1 and CDR2 sequences are KGHSH and LQKENI.

This clonotype was counted a few times. V usage is TRBV18 and J usage is TRBJ2-4; 7 bases match TRBD1. This CDR3 spans 16 amino acids. The J segment lost 6 bases and the V segment lost 1 base, leaving 9 bases of the junction unmatched. The V gene's germline CDR1 is KGHSH and CDR2 LQKENI. CDR3 nucleotide sequence: TGTGCCAGCTCACCACTTGGAACAGGGGACACAAACATTCAGTACTTC. The encoded protein is CASSPLGTGDTNIQYF.

This clonotype appeared many times. The chain combines TRBV3-1 with TRBJ2-1; a weak D match, TRBD2 (5 bases). CDR1 LGHDT and CDR2 YNNKEL come from the germline V gene (reference sequence). V gave up 1 base and J gave up 0 bases, with 13 bases separating them. The CDR3 contains 17 residues. CDR3 DNA sequence: TGTGCCAGCAGCCAAGTTGTGGGCGGGCGCTCCTACAATGAGCAGTTCTTC. Translated, it gives CASSQVVGGRSYNEQFF.

This clonotype was observed many times. This sequence joins TRBV2 and TRBJ1-1; D remains unclear. Trimming pared 6 bases from V and 4 bases from J, leaving 21 bases between. CDR3 size: 16 residues. Germline-derived CDR1 and CDR2 are SNHLY and FYNNEI. The CDR3 spells CASRSEERLSGTEAFF. The CDR3 DNA follows: TGTGCCAGCAGGAGCGAAGAGCGGCTCTCGGGCACTGAAGCTTTCTTT.

Many counts were recorded for this clonotype. Germline and junction disagree at one end, which may indicate a read error. V usage is TRBV11-1 and J usage is TRBJ1-1; 7 bases match TRBD1. The CDR3 length is 13 residues. Germline V gives CDR1 SGHAT, CDR2 FQDESV (reference sequence). CDR3 residues: CASSMDRNIEAFF. The CDR3 DNA is TGTGCCAGCAGCATGGACAGGAACATTGAAGCTTTCTTT.

The sample holds a few counts of this clonotype. The J gene is TRBJ1-1, the V gene TRBV27, with 7 bases identical to TRBD1. The CDR3 runs 14 residues. The V gene's germline CDR1 is MNHEY and CDR2 SMNVEV (reference sequence). V was clipped by 5 bases and J by 1 base; unmatched bases: 4. The CDR3 DNA reads TGTGCCAGCAGTCACACAGGGGCGAACACTGAAGCTTTCTTT. Its protein is CASSHTGANTEAFF.